Listed below are T cell receptor beta chains from one sample, sequenced in a study of cytomegalovirus exposure and HLA in healthy donors. The repertoire was sequenced with immunoSEQ multiplex PCR; TCRdb's copy has only in-frame clones and lacks some. Of tens of thousands of clones in the sample, 65% to 85% were seen once. The sequenced sample consisted of PBMCs. The receptors originated from a man aged 25-45 years in good health and CMV-seronegative. The CDR3 runs from the conserved cysteine through the conserved F or W. Each record gives: V gene, J gene, clone size, CDR3 protein. Part of the rows lack a size; the others show once, few, many or a class for expanded clones.

V: TRBV6-4
J: TRBJ2-3
size: .
CDR3: CASSDERGWGPDTQYF

V: TRBV6-1
J: TRBJ2-7
size: .
CDR3: CASRSKWPEPYEQYF

V: TRBV28
J: TRBJ1-2
size: .
CDR3: CASSPPTDAYGYTF

V: TRBV30
J: TRBJ1-1
size: .
CDR3: CAWSRTGRDTEAFF

V: TRBV10-2
J: TRBJ2-3
size: .
CDR3: CATRGQGGDTQYF

V: TRBV12-2
J: TRBJ2-1
size: .
CDR3: CASRLAISGGASEQFF

V: TRBV19
J: TRBJ2-2
size: .
CDR3: CASSIVGGNTGELFF

V: TRBV9
J: TRBJ2-2
size: .
CDR3: CASSVKGGSTGELFF

V: TRBV18
J: TRBJ1-2
size: .
CDR3: CASSPPGNNVNYGYTF

V: TRBV21-1
J: TRBJ2-1
size: .
CDR3: CASSNPIAGVSYNEQFF

V: TRBV19
J: TRBJ2-7
size: .
CDR3: CASSLGTSGGAYEQYF

V: TRBV18
J: TRBJ2-5
size: once
CDR3: CASSPPTGEETQYF

V: TRBV5-5
J: TRBJ1-1
size: few
CDR3: CASSLTGGNTEAFF